This is a list of T cell receptor beta chains from one sample in a study of beta chain features in type 1 diabetes. Method: immunoSEQ multiplex PCR; TCRdb's copy keeps in-frame clones and lacks some. The table shows about 250,000 clones, with 11% to 15% occurring only once. The sequenced sample consisted of naive CD4+ T cells from blood. The source of these receptors is a woman in her thirties or forties in good health. CDR3s include the opening cysteine and the closing phenylalanine or tryptophan. D genes are given only for firm matches. The size entry is marked missing in some rows and otherwise reads once, few, many or a size class.

V gene	clone size	D gene	J gene	CDR3 DNA	CDR3 protein
TRBV5-6	few	TRBD2	TRBJ2-1	TGTGCCAGCACAGCGGGGGGCTTCAATGAGCAGTTCTTC	CASTAGGFNEQFF
TRBV29-1	few	NA	TRBJ1-4	TGCAGCGTTGAGAACCTTTTAACAGGGTTGCTAGAGGAAAAACTGTTTTTT	CSVENLLTGLLEEKLFF
TRBV29-1	NA	TRBD1	TRBJ2-7	TGCAGCGTTCAACCGGGACAGCCAATTGGGGAGCAGTACTTC	CSVQPGQPIGEQYF
TRBV5-1	NA	NA	TRBJ2-3	TGCGCCAGCAGCCTGGGTGGGACTGCAACAGATACGCAGTATTTT	CASSLGGTATDTQYF
TRBV11-2	few	TRBD2	TRBJ2-1	TGTGCCAGCAGCCCACTGGCGGGGGTAGTTTACAATGAGCAGTTCTTC	CASSPLAGVVYNEQFF
TRBV4-3	many	TRBD1	TRBJ1-4	TGCGCCAGCAGCCCCGGTATGGGGACAGGCAATGAAAAACTGTTTTTT	CASSPGMGTGNEKLFF
TRBV5-4	NA	TRBD1	TRBJ2-7	TGTGCCAGCTCCCGGACAGGGGTCTACGAGCAGTACTTC	CASSRTGVYEQYF
TRBV4-1	NA	NA	TRBJ2-3	TGCGCCAGCAGCCCAACGACTAGTGGGGGCACAGATACGCAGTATTTT	CASSPTTSGGTDTQYF
TRBV2	few	NA	TRBJ2-5	TGTGCCAGCAGTTGGTCGGGTGGAGGAGTCCAAGAGACCCAGTACTTC	CASSWSGGGVQETQYF
TRBV7-9	few	TRBD2	TRBJ2-5	TGTGCCAGCAGTTATTCCGGGACTAGCTTTGAGACCCAGTACTTC	CASSYSGTSFETQYF
TRBV28	NA	NA	TRBJ1-1	TGTGCCACCCATTCGGGCACTGAAGCTTTCTTT	CATHSGTEAFF
TRBV4-1	few	NA	TRBJ2-5	TGCGCCAGCAGCCAAGATCGCGGGTCTGGAAACCAAGAGACCCAGTACTTC	CASSQDRGSGNQETQYF
TRBV10-3	few	NA	TRBJ2-3	TGTGCCATCAGTGAGGGGCGCGGCACAGATACGCAGTATTTT	CAISEGRGTDTQYF
TRBV2	NA	NA	TRBJ2-3	TGTGCCAGCAGTGGGCACTCAGGGGCTAGCACAGATACGCAGTATTTT	CASSGHSGASTDTQYF
TRBV11-2	few	TRBD1	TRBJ2-5	TGTGCCAGCAGCTTAGGCAGGGGGCGCAGAGGAGAGACCCAGTACTTC	CASSLGRGRRGETQYF
TRBV6-6	few	TRBD1	TRBJ2-1	TGTGCCAGCAGTTACCCAAGAGGGACAGGCAATGAGCAGTTCTTC	CASSYPRGTGNEQFF
TRBV7-2	NA	TRBD1	TRBJ1-5	TGTGCCAGCAGCCCGATAAAGGGACAGGGGAATCAGCCCCAGCATTTT	CASSPIKGQGNQPQHF
TRBV6-5	NA	NA	TRBJ2-7	TGTGCCAGCAGTTACTCGAAACAGTTGTCCTACGAGCAGTACTTC	CASSYSKQLSYEQYF
TRBV7-2	NA	TRBD1	TRBJ2-7	TGTGCCAGCAGCTCCGGGACAGGGAGCTCCTACGAGCAGTACTTC	CASSSGTGSSYEQYF
TRBV2	NA	TRBD2	TRBJ2-5	TGTGCCAGCAGCCGAAGGGGTCGGCTAGCGGGGGGAGTAGCTGAGACCCAGTACTTC	CASSRRGRLAGGVAETQYF
TRBV7-8	few	NA	TRBJ2-5	TGTGCCAGCAGCGGGGGACTGGGGACCCAGTACTTC	CASSGGLGTQYF
TRBV2	few	TRBD2	TRBJ2-5	TGTGCCAGCAGCCGCAGGTCGGCTAGCGGGGTGCGGGGGCAAGAGACCCAGTACTTC	CASSRRSASGVRGQETQYF
TRBV10-3	NA	TRBD1	TRBJ1-2	TGTGCCATCAGTGAGTCGGCAGGGGGCTATGAAGGGCCCTATGGCTACACCTTC	CAISESAGGYEGPYGYTF
TRBV5-1	few	TRBD1	TRBJ1-2	TGCGCCAGCAGCTTGGATGGACAGGCAACCAGCTATGGCTACACCTTC	CASSLDGQATSYGYTF
TRBV15	NA	NA	TRBJ1-5	TGTGCCACCAGGGACACAGGCTTCAATCAGCCCCAGCATTTT	CATRDTGFNQPQHF
TRBV2	NA	NA	TRBJ2-6	TGTGCCAGCAGTGAGGGGGGTGAGACTGGGGCCAACGTCCTGACTTTC	CASSEGGETGANVLTF
TRBV11-2	few	TRBD2	TRBJ2-3	TGTGCCAGCAGCCCCCGCGGGGGAGGAACAGATACGCAGTATTTT	CASSPRGGGTDTQYF
TRBV4-3	NA	NA	TRBJ1-1	TGCGCCAGCAGCCAAGCCATCGGGGGATGGACTGAAGCTTTCTTT	CASSQAIGGWTEAFF
TRBV6-5	NA	NA	TRBJ2-2	TGTGCCAGCACAAACTTCAGGGGGAACACCGGGGAGCTGTTTTTT	CASTNFRGNTGELFF
TRBV19	NA	TRBD1	TRBJ2-5	TGTGCCATCAGACCTACAGGGGACGGACAAGAGACCCAGTACTTC	CAIRPTGDGQETQYF
TRBV14	NA	NA	TRBJ2-3	TGTGCCAGCAGCCTATCCCTGAGGCTCACTAGCACAGATACGCAGTATTTT	CASSLSLRLTSTDTQYF
TRBV7-9	few	TRBD2	TRBJ2-2	TGTGCCAGCAGCGCCCGGGGGGGACCGATACACACCGGGGAGCTGTTTTTT	CASSARGGPIHTGELFF